This is a list of T cell receptor beta chains from one sample in a study of shared clonotypes between healthy human individuals. Some clones are missing from TCRdb's copy, which holds only in-frame ones; the method was immunoSEQ multiplex PCR. The data contain 1.5 million to 2.5 million clones, about 95% of them singletons. Sample: naive CD8+ T cells sorted from blood. These receptors all stem from a young man in good health. CDR3s include the opening cysteine and the closing phenylalanine or tryptophan. Each record gives: J gene, V gene, D gene, clone size, CDR3 DNA, CDR3 protein. D genes are given only for firm matches. Clone size, where shown, is once, few, many, or a class for clones that have expanded.

J: TRBJ2-7; V: TRBV7-6; D: NA; size: NA; DNA: TGTGCCAGCAGCTTATCGTCCGGGGGCGGAGAGCAGTACTTC; CDR3: CASSLSSGGGEQYF
J: TRBJ2-1; V: TRBV9; D: NA; size: NA; DNA: TGTGCCAGCAGCGTAGGTACCCATGAGCAGTTCTTC; CDR3: CASSVGTHEQFF
J: TRBJ1-2; V: TRBV5-4; D: NA; size: NA; DNA: TGTGCCAGCAGCTTGGCCGGGGAGGGGTTCTATGGCTACACCTTC; CDR3: CASSLAGEGFYGYTF
J: TRBJ2-7; V: TRBV27; D: TRBD2; size: NA; DNA: TGTGCCAGCAGGGCACTAGCGCCCACCTACGAGCAGTACTTC; CDR3: CASRALAPTYEQYF
J: TRBJ1-5; V: TRBV7-9; D: NA; size: NA; DNA: TGTGCCAGCAAGGTTAAACCAGTCCTAGAGGATAGCAATCAGCCCCAGCATTTT; CDR3: CASKVKPVLEDSNQPQHF
J: TRBJ1-2; V: TRBV6-1; D: NA; size: few; DNA: TGTGCCAGCCGTACTCGGCAGACTTATGGCTACACCTTC; CDR3: CASRTRQTYGYTF
J: TRBJ1-1; V: TRBV28; D: NA; size: NA; DNA: TGTGCCAGCAGTTCCTTATTAGGGACGAACACTGAAGCTTTCTTT; CDR3: CASSSLLGTNTEAFF
J: TRBJ1-6; V: TRBV4-3; D: NA; size: NA; DNA: TGCGCCAGCAGCCAAGAAATCGGCCAGGGCAATTCACCCCTCCACTTT; CDR3: CASSQEIGQGNSPLHF
J: TRBJ2-3; V: TRBV5-1; D: NA; size: NA; DNA: TGCGCCAGCAGCTTGTGGCGGGGCCCTAGCACAGATACGCAGTATTTT; CDR3: CASSLWRGPSTDTQYF
J: TRBJ1-3; V: TRBV6-5; D: NA; size: NA; DNA: TGTGCCAGCAGTCAGACAGAAAACTCTGGAAACACCATATATTTT; CDR3: CASSQTENSGNTIYF
J: TRBJ2-3; V: TRBV7-3; D: NA; size: NA; DNA: TGTGCCAGCAGCGTAACTGGGGGGAGGACAGATACGCAGTATTTT; CDR3: CASSVTGGRTDTQYF
J: TRBJ2-7; V: TRBV10-1; D: TRBD1; size: once; DNA: TGCGCCAGCGTGGCTGGGACAGGGGAAGCCTTGGTCTACGAGCAGTACTTC; CDR3: CASVAGTGEALVYEQYF
J: TRBJ1-2; V: TRBV5-1; D: TRBD1; size: NA; DNA: TGCGCCAGCAGCCATGGGACAGACGGCTACACCTTC; CDR3: CASSHGTDGYTF
J: TRBJ2-7; V: TRBV11-2; D: TRBD2; size: NA; DNA: TGTGCCAGCAGCTTTGGCAGCGGGGGATTCTACGAGCAGTACTTC; CDR3: CASSFGSGGFYEQYF
J: TRBJ2-2; V: TRBV30; D: NA; size: NA; DNA: TGTGCCTGGAGCCCGGACACCGCGAACACCGGGGAGCTGTTTTTT; CDR3: CAWSPDTANTGELFF
J: TRBJ1-5; V: TRBV27; D: TRBD1; size: NA; DNA: TGTGCCAGCAGCCACACAGGGGGCAATCAGCCCCAGCATTTT; CDR3: CASSHTGGNQPQHF
J: TRBJ2-1; V: TRBV28; D: NA; size: NA; DNA: TGTGCCAGCAGTTCCGTCGGCCCTGGTGAGGGGCTCTCCTACAATGAGCAGTTCTTC; CDR3: CASSSVGPGEGLSYNEQFF
J: TRBJ2-3; V: TRBV5-6; D: NA; size: NA; DNA: TGTGCCAGCAGCCCTTGGGGCGGACGGGACACAGATACGCAGTATTTT; CDR3: CASSPWGGRDTDTQYF
J: TRBJ2-1; V: TRBV6-5; D: TRBD2; size: NA; DNA: TGTGCCAGCAGTTACTCTGGCGGGAGTCAGTACAATGAGCAGTTCTTC; CDR3: CASSYSGGSQYNEQFF
J: TRBJ2-7; V: TRBV5-4; D: TRBD1; size: NA; DNA: TGTGCCAGCAGTCATAATCCGGGACAGCACTACGAGCAGTACTTC; CDR3: CASSHNPGQHYEQYF
J: TRBJ1-1; V: TRBV5-6; D: NA; size: NA; DNA: TGTGCCAGCAGCCATTCCCTGGATTGGGAAAACACTGAAGCTTTCTTT; CDR3: CASSHSLDWENTEAFF
J: TRBJ2-2; V: TRBV6-5; D: TRBD2; size: NA; DNA: TGTGCCAGCAGTATGACTAGCGGGGGAACCGGGGAGCTGTTTTTT; CDR3: CASSMTSGGTGELFF
J: TRBJ2-1; V: TRBV28; D: NA; size: NA; DNA: TGTGCCAGCAGTCAGACAGGTGGTTATGGTGATGAGCAGTTCTTC; CDR3: CASSQTGGYGDEQFF
J: TRBJ2-7; V: TRBV4-3; D: NA; size: NA; DNA: TGCGCCAGCAGCCTTTCGGTTGACTCCTACGAGCAGTACTTC; CDR3: CASSLSVDSYEQYF
J: TRBJ2-3; V: TRBV7-3; D: NA; size: NA; DNA: TGTGCCAGCAGCTTATCCCCCCTAGGGGGGGCCGGGGATACGCAGTATTTT; CDR3: CASSLSPLGGAGDTQYF
J: TRBJ2-5; V: TRBV6-1; D: NA; size: NA; DNA: TGTGCCAGCAGTGATTGGGGGCAAGAGACCCAGTACTTC; CDR3: CASSDWGQETQYF
J: TRBJ2-7; V: TRBV9; D: NA; size: NA; DNA: TGTGCCAGCAGCGTGGGGCAGGGAGCGGTCGAGCAGTACTTC; CDR3: CASSVGQGAVEQYF
J: TRBJ2-5; V: TRBV27; D: TRBD1; size: NA; DNA: TGTGCCAGCAGTTCCCCGGGACAGGGCCAAGAGACCCAGTACTTC; CDR3: CASSSPGQGQETQYF
J: TRBJ1-2; V: TRBV28; D: NA; size: NA; DNA: TGTGCCAGCAGTTTACAAGGGGAACCTGGCTACACCTTC; CDR3: CASSLQGEPGYTF
J: TRBJ1-1; V: TRBV27; D: TRBD1; size: NA; DNA: TGTGCCAGCAGTCAGGGGGCGAAGAGTGAAGCTTTCTTT; CDR3: CASSQGAKSEAFF
J: TRBJ2-6; V: TRBV2; D: TRBD1; size: NA; DNA: TGTGCCAAGGACAGGGGCGCTGGGGCCAACGTCCTGACTTTC; CDR3: CAKDRGAGANVLTF
J: TRBJ1-2; V: TRBV13; D: NA; size: NA; DNA: TGTGCCAGCAGCACACAAGACGGGAGGGGTGGCTACACCTTC; CDR3: CASSTQDGRGGYTF
J: TRBJ2-7; V: TRBV27; D: TRBD1; size: NA; DNA: TGTGCCAGCAGTTTAGTGAAGGCAGGGGGCTACGAGCAGTACTTC; CDR3: CASSLVKAGGYEQYF
J: TRBJ2-7; V: TRBV5-1; D: NA; size: NA; DNA: TGCGCCAGCAGCTTAGGTCTAGGGGACTACGAGCAGTACTTC; CDR3: CASSLGLGDYEQYF
J: TRBJ2-3; V: TRBV11-1; D: NA; size: NA; DNA: TGTGCCAGCAGCCTTCTACCAGATACGCAGTATTTT; CDR3: CASSLLPDTQYF
J: TRBJ1-4; V: TRBV25-1; D: NA; size: NA; DNA: TGTGCCAGCAGTGCAGGGTGGGGGGAAAAACTGTTTTTT; CDR3: CASSAGWGEKLFF
J: TRBJ1-4; V: TRBV23-1; D: NA; size: NA; DNA: TGCGCCAGCACTCCTGGGCGTGGGGAAAAACTGTTTTTT; CDR3: CASTPGRGEKLFF
J: TRBJ2-7; V: TRBV6-5; D: NA; size: NA; DNA: TGTGCCAGCACCGCCCCGTGGGGCTACGAGCAGTACTTC; CDR3: CASTAPWGYEQYF
J: TRBJ1-1; V: TRBV13; D: NA; size: NA; DNA: TGTGCCAGCAGCAAGGACCGCATGAACACTGAAGCTTTCTTT; CDR3: CASSKDRMNTEAFF
J: TRBJ2-7; V: TRBV29-1; D: TRBD1; size: NA; DNA: TGCAGCGCTCGAGGTGACAGGGAAGCGGATTTCTACGAGCAGTACTTC; CDR3: CSARGDREADFYEQYF
J: TRBJ2-7; V: TRBV9; D: NA; size: NA; DNA: TGTGCCAGCAGCGTAGGGCCGTGGTCCTACGAGCAGTACTTC; CDR3: CASSVGPWSYEQYF
J: TRBJ2-7; V: TRBV15; D: TRBD2; size: NA; DNA: TGTGCCACCAGCATTAGCGGGAGTATGTACGAGCAGTACTTC; CDR3: CATSISGSMYEQYF
J: TRBJ2-7; V: TRBV9; D: TRBD1; size: once; DNA: TGTGCCAGCAGCCCGAGTGGGGGGATAGGGACAGGATACGAGCAGTACTTC; CDR3: CASSPSGGIGTGYEQYF
J: TRBJ2-6; V: TRBV7-2; D: NA; size: NA; DNA: TGTGCCAGCAAGGTCCAGGGATATGGGGCCAACGTCCTGACTTTC; CDR3: CASKVQGYGANVLTF
J: TRBJ2-1; V: TRBV7-9; D: TRBD2; size: NA; DNA: TGTGCCAGCAGCTTAGACTTGGCGGGGGGCTCCTACAATGAGCAGTTCTTC; CDR3: CASSLDLAGGSYNEQFF
J: TRBJ2-7; V: TRBV28; D: NA; size: NA; DNA: TGTGCCAGCAGTTCCGGGACGTCTACCTACGAGCAGTACTTC; CDR3: CASSSGTSTYEQYF
J: TRBJ2-7; V: TRBV4-3; D: TRBD1; size: NA; DNA: TGCGCCAGCAGCCAAGAGGGACAGGGATCATACGAGCAGTACTTC; CDR3: CASSQEGQGSYEQYF
J: TRBJ1-3; V: TRBV30; D: NA; size: NA; DNA: TGTGCCTGGAGCCTTAATCAGATCTCTGGAAACACCATATATTTT; CDR3: CAWSLNQISGNTIYF
J: TRBJ1-2; V: TRBV4-3; D: TRBD1; size: NA; DNA: TGCGCCAGCAGCCAAGATGAGGGACAGGGAGCTTATGGCTACACCTTC; CDR3: CASSQDEGQGAYGYTF
J: TRBJ2-1; V: TRBV5-1; D: NA; size: NA; DNA: TGCGCCAGCAGCCCGAGAAAAGCCGGCCCAAGCTACAATGAGCAGTTCTTC; CDR3: CASSPRKAGPSYNEQFF
J: TRBJ1-1; V: TRBV5-5; D: TRBD1; size: NA; DNA: TGTGCCAGCAGCCCGGTTGGACAGGGGGTAATGGACACTGAAGCTTTCTTT; CDR3: CASSPVGQGVMDTEAFF
J: TRBJ1-1; V: TRBV27; D: NA; size: NA; DNA: TGTGCCAGCAGTTTACAGGGCGGGAACACTGAAGCTTTCTTT; CDR3: CASSLQGGNTEAFF
J: TRBJ2-7; V: TRBV30; D: NA; size: NA; DNA: TGTGCCTGGTCGGAGGGTTCAGCCGGGCCGCAGTACTTC; CDR3: CAWSEGSAGPQYF